This T cell receptor (beta chain) was sequenced for a study of cytomegalovirus exposure and HLA in healthy donors. Primers included in the PCR were 60 Vbeta and 13 Jbeta primers. Clones were read by immunoSEQ multiplex PCR, and TCRdb kept only the in-frame ones, dropping some. This repertoire shows some 150,000 clones, about 80% found once; its top ten account for over 0.6%. A note on this clone: Its antigen is not identified.

Study results and limitations: Presence/absence analysis assumed near-uniform sequencing depth across donors. An apparent linkage of common viral pathogens to several of the most significant clusters emerged in a later analysis.

The CDR3 consists of 13 residues. V lost 2 bases and J 8 bases, leaving 12 bases between the germline ends. The germline gives CDR1 MNHNS, CDR2 SASEGT. The V and J genes are TRBV6-1 and TRBJ1-1, with no clear D. This TCR derives from a male donor in good health and CMV-seronegative. Sequencing was done on a sample of PBMCs. The CDR3 sequence: CASSEKERAEAFF. In nucleotides, the CDR3 is TGTGCCAGCAGTGAAAAAGAGAGGGCCGAAGCTTTCTTT.